The 30 T cell receptor beta chains below come from one sample, sequenced in a study of cytotoxic CD8 clonotypes in ibrutinib-treated CLL. Measured with immunoSEQ multiplex PCR; TCRdb has only the in-frame clones, and not every one. The sample has tens of thousands of clones, 45% to 50% seen once. Source: PBMCs, taken before ibrutinib treatment. These receptors came from a human donor with chronic lymphocytic leukemia.

This chain connects TRBV6-5 to TRBJ1-3; D not certain. CDR1 and CDR2 from the germline V gene are MNHEY and SVGAGI. Trimming pared 7 bases from V and 0 bases from J, leaving 10 bases between. The CDR3 extends over 14 amino acids. The CDR3 nucleotides read TGTGCCAGCATTCTAGCTCACTCTGGAAACACCATATATTTT. Translation: CASILAHSGNTIYF.

The genes are TRBV29-1 and TRBJ2-7, with D maybe TRBD2 (7 bases). The V and J ends lost 2 bases and 2 bases respectively, with 22 bases between them. The CDR3 has 17 amino acids. Germline loops: CDR1 SQVTM, CDR2 ANQGSEA. CDR3 region: CSVEKRTRRGPTYEQYF. CDR3 DNA sequence: TGCAGCGTTGAAAAGCGGACGAGGCGGGGGCCGACCTACGAGCAGTACTTC.

This chain joins TRBV19 and TRBJ1-5, with 9 bases identical to TRBD1. V was clipped by 2 bases and J by 0 bases; unmatched bases: 5. The CDR3 has 17 amino acids. Germline V CDR1 and CDR2: LNHDA, SQIVND (reference sequence). CDR3 sequence (DNA): TGTGCCAGTAGTATAACAGGGGGCCCCAATAGCAATCAGCCCCAGCATTTT. Translated: CASSITGGPNSNQPQHF.

The chain is built from TRBV7-9 and TRBJ2-5; no clear D. The CDR3 sequence is 12 residues long. V was shortened by 0 bases and J by 4 bases, with 3 bases between the two germline ends. Germline V gene sequence: CDR1 SEHNR, CDR2 FQNEAQ (reference sequence). The CDR3 reads CASSLAPETQYF. Written as DNA, the CDR3 is TGTGCCAGCAGCTTAGCCCCAGAGACCCAGTACTTC. The whole variable domain, filled in from reference TRBV7-9 and TRBJ2-5, reads DTGVSQNPRHKITKRGQNVTFRCDPISEHNRLYWYRQTLGQGPEFLTYFQNEAQLEKSRLLSDRFSAERPKGSFSTLEIQRTEQGDSAMYLCASSLAPETQYFGPGTRLLVL.

The chain links TRBV2 to TRBJ2-5; D is possibly TRBD2 (5 bases). Deletions cut 2 bases from V and 8 bases from J, with 12 bases between. This CDR3 spans 13 amino acids. CDR1 is SNHLY and CDR2 is FYNNEI in the germline V gene. CDR3: CASSEIWESTQYF. The DNA for the CDR3 is TGTGCCAGCAGTGAAATATGGGAGAGCACCCAGTACTTC. Variable domain in full (rest from reference TRBV2 and TRBJ2-5): EPEVTQTPSHQVTQMGQEVILRCVPISNHLYFYWYRQILGQKVEFLVSFYNNEISEKSEIFDDQFSVERPDGSNFTLKIRSTKLEDSAMYFCASSEIWESTQYFGPGTRLLVL.

The chain combines TRBV5-4 with TRBJ1-3; D is unclear. Germline assignment: CDR1 SGHNT and CDR2 YYREEE (reference sequence). The CDR3 runs to 15 residues. With 2 bases removed from V and 0 bases from J, the gap between germline ends came to 9 bases. CDR3 amino acids: CASSLVQNSGNTIYF. As DNA, the CDR3 is TGTGCCAGCAGCTTAGTACAGAACTCTGGAAACACCATATATTTT.

This clone has more than one count but fewer than ten. V usage is TRBV19 and J usage is TRBJ1-2; TRBD1 is a possible D gene (5 bases). Trimming removed 5 bases at V and 4 bases at J, with 14 bases between. The CDR3 contains 14 residues. Germline V gene sequence: CDR1 LNHDA, CDR2 SQIVND (reference sequence). CDR3: CASSLQGHIYGYTF. The CDR3 DNA follows: TGTGCCAGTAGTTTACAAGGACACATCTATGGCTACACCTTC.

This chain connects TRBV7-3 to TRBJ2-1, with D perhaps matching TRBD1 (6 bases). Per the germline V gene, CDR1 is SGHTA and CDR2 is FQGTGA. Trimming took 5 bases from V and 10 from J, leaving 12 bases between them. The CDR3 is 12 amino acids. The CDR3 coding sequence is TGTGCCAGCAGCCAACAGGACAGAGAGCAGTTCTTC. Its translation: CASSQQDREQFF.

This chain uses TRBV7-3 with TRBJ1-6; 8 nucleotides line up with TRBD1. CDR1 SGHTA and CDR2 FQGTGA come from the germline V gene. The CDR3 is 13 residues long. J gave up 9 bases and V 4 bases, and 2 bases lay outside the gene matches. CDR3 region: CASSSGTGSPLHF. The CDR3 nucleotides read TGTGCCAGCAGCTCCGGGACAGGTTCACCCCTCCACTTT.

This clone has just a few counts. The chain employs TRBV11-2 and TRBJ2-2; no clear D. The V gene lost 5 bases and the J gene lost 6 bases, with 10 bases spanning the gap. Germline loops: CDR1 SGHAT, CDR2 FQNNGV. This CDR3 has 13 residues. CDR3 bases: TGTGCCAGCAGCCCGTTGCGATCCGGGGAGCTGTTTTTT. It yields the protein CASSPLRSGELFF.

This clone has just a few counts. Other DNA sequences in this specimen translate into the identical CDR3. DNA of the CDR3: TGTGCCAGCAGCTTACGACAGGGGTGGAACACTGAAGCTTTCTTT. Residues: CASSLRQGWNTEAFF. This chain uses TRBV7-3 with TRBJ1-1, with 8 bases lining up with TRBD1. Germline values: CDR1 SGHTA, CDR2 FQGTGA. CDR3 length: 15 residues. V shed 2 bases, J shed 1 base, and the junction held 3 bases outside the gene matches.

The genes are TRBV5-1 and TRBJ1-6; D gene unclear. The germline V and J ends were trimmed by 4 bases and 11 bases, with 10 bases remaining between them. The CDR3 extends over 12 amino acids. Germline CDR1 is SGHRS and CDR2 is YFSETQ. The CDR3 DNA follows: TGCGCCAGCAGCCCCGGGGAGCCACCCCTCCACTTT. It is translated as CASSPGEPPLHF.

This rearrangement joins TRBV28 to TRBJ2-5; D is uncertain. Germline loops: CDR1 MDHEN, CDR2 SYDVKM. The V end was cut by 6 bases, the J end by 4 bases, with 24 bases between. The CDR3 has 17 amino acids. The DNA for the CDR3 is TGTGCCAGCAGCCTCAATACTCCTTCCCTCTCCGGAGAGACCCAGTACTTC. This encodes CASSLNTPSLSGETQYF.

The chain has TRBV10-3 and TRBJ1-2; maybe TRBD1 (6 bases). Trimming removed 7 bases at V and 2 bases at J, with 14 bases between. The CDR3 has 14 amino acids. In germline, CDR1 is ENHRY, CDR2 SYGVKD. The CDR3 reads CAIKPGQSNYGYTF. For the CDR3, the DNA is TGTGCCATCAAACCCGGACAGTCCAACTATGGCTACACCTTC.

The chain uses TRBV7-6 and TRBJ1-1, with D maybe TRBD1 (5 bases). This CDR3 is 13 amino acids long. The ends were cut back, 5 bases at V and 2 bases at J, with 9 bases in the middle. Per the germline V gene, CDR1 is SGHVS and CDR2 is FNYEAQ. CDR3 amino acids: CASSIWTNTEAFF. CDR3 coding DNA: TGTGCCAGCAGCATATGGACAAACACTGAAGCTTTCTTT.

The rearrangement joins TRBV6-4 to TRBJ2-3; D is undetermined. The germline V and J ends were trimmed by 2 bases and 0 bases, with 6 bases remaining between them. The CDR3 length is 14 residues. Germline CDR1 MRHNA, CDR2 SNTAGT. The CDR3 protein is CASSDEPSTDTQYF. The CDR3 DNA reads as TGTGCCAGCAGTGACGAACCTAGCACAGATACGCAGTATTTT.

The chain has TRBV6-5 and TRBJ2-5, with D possibly being TRBD2 (6 bases). Germline CDR1 and CDR2: MNHEY and SVGAGI. Trimming shortened V by 0 bases and J by 5 bases, and 16 bases separated the two germline ends. CDR3 length: 16 residues. The CDR3 coding sequence is TGTGCCAGCAGTTACTCTTGGCGGGGCCCTGGGGAGACCCAGTACTTC. Residues: CASSYSWRGPGETQYF.

The V and J genes are TRBV11-2 and TRBJ1-1; 7 bases agree with TRBD1. CDR3 size: 12 residues. After removal of 3 bases from V and 8 bases from J, the junction contained 3 bases not matched to a gene. Per the germline V gene, CDR1 is SGHAT and CDR2 is FQNNGV. The CDR3 DNA reads TGTGCCAGCAGCTTCCAGGGGGGAGAAGCTTTCTTT. Translating it yields CASSFQGGEAFF.

This chain uses TRBV11-2 with TRBJ2-3; maybe TRBD1 (5 bases). CDR3 length equals 15 residues. The germline V gene encodes CDR1 SGHAT and CDR2 FQNNGV. V dropped 5 bases and J dropped 2 bases, with 14 bases sitting between them. The CDR3 coding sequence is TGTGCCAGCAGCCCGGACACTTACCCCACAGATACGCAGTATTTT. As protein: CASSPDTYPTDTQYF.

The chain uses TRBV6-1 and TRBJ2-3; TRBD2 aligns across 9 bases. This CDR3 has 16 residues. CDR1 and CDR2 from the germline V gene are MNHNS and SASEGT. Germline trimming cut 2 bases from V and 6 bases from J; bases unmatched to any gene: 9. The CDR3 sequence is CASSEMWRGGADTQYF. In nucleotides, the CDR3 is TGTGCCAGCAGTGAAATGTGGCGGGGGGGCGCGGATACGCAGTATTTT.

The chain uses TRBV5-1 and TRBJ2-1; 15 nucleotides line up with TRBD2. This CDR3 has 23 residues. Losses at the gene ends were 1 base for V and 4 bases for J; bases not matched to a gene: 21. CDR1 is SGHRS and CDR2 is YFSETQ in the germline V gene. For the CDR3, the DNA is TGCGCCAGCAGCTTGTGGGCGGGTCCCACGCCGGGACTAGCGGGGGGAAATTACAATGAGCAGTTCTTC. It specifies CASSLWAGPTPGLAGGNYNEQFF.

This sequence joins TRBV11-2 and TRBJ2-7, with 7 bases fitting TRBD1. CDR3 size: 14 residues. Looked up from germline, CDR1 is SGHAT and CDR2 is FQNNGV. V lost 3 bases to trimming and J lost 2 bases; unmatched junction nucleotides: 4. The CDR3 here is CASSFGTATYEQYF. CDR3 nucleotides: TGTGCCAGCAGCTTCGGGACAGCAACCTACGAGCAGTACTTC.

This sequence joins TRBV5-1 and TRBJ2-2, with D uncertain. Germline values: CDR1 SGHRS, CDR2 YFSETQ. The CDR3 contains 16 residues. The ends were cut back, 2 bases at V and 8 bases at J, with 19 bases in the middle. CDR3 residues: CASSLTMVHQSGELFF. The DNA for the CDR3 is TGCGCCAGCAGCTTAACGATGGTCCATCAAAGTGGGGAGCTGTTTTTT. Drawing the rest from reference TRBV5-1 and TRBJ2-2, the complete variable domain is KAGVTQTPRYLIKTRGQQVTLSCSPISGHRSVSWYQQTPGQGLQFLFEYFSETQRNKGNFPGRFSGRQFSNSRSEMNVSTLELGDSALYLCASSLTMVHQSGELFFGEGSRLTVL.

The chain employs TRBV6-5 and TRBJ1-2; 8 positions match TRBD1. The junction had 9 bases not matched to a gene; V was cut back by 5 bases and J by 4 bases. This CDR3 is 15 amino acids long. Looked up from germline, CDR1 is MNHEY and CDR2 is SVGAGI. The CDR3 nucleotides are TGTGCCAGCAGTCCGTACAACAGGGGGAGCTATGGCTACACCTTC. This sequence encodes CASSPYNRGSYGYTF.

The chain couples TRBV5-1 to TRBJ1-1; 11 nucleotides match TRBD1. This CDR3 is 15 amino acids long. Losses at the gene ends were 0 bases for V and 4 bases for J; bases not matched to a gene: 2. Germline V gene lookup returns CDR1 SGHRS and CDR2 YFSETQ. This CDR3 reads CASSLAGTGGTEAFF. CDR3 sequence (DNA): TGCGCCAGCAGCTTGGCGGGGACAGGGGGCACTGAAGCTTTCTTT.

The gene calls are TRBV12-5 and TRBJ1-5; D remains unclear. The CDR3 totals 17 residues. The germline V gene encodes CDR1 LGHNT and CDR2 FRNRAP. Trimming left V 0 bases short and J 0 bases short, with 12 bases between. CDR3 sequence (DNA): TGTGCTAGTGGTTTGGTACGCCGCCCGGCTAGCAATCAGCCCCAGCATTTT. This sequence encodes CASGLVRRPASNQPQHF.

The chain carries TRBV7-8 and TRBJ1-1, with D tentatively TRBD1 (5 bases). Germline lookup yields CDR1 SGHVS and CDR2 FQNEAQ. CDR3 length: 14 residues. Deletions cut 1 base from V and 6 bases from J, with 12 bases between. CDR3 nucleotide sequence: TGTGCCAGCAGCTTAGATGGGGGAAGTCCTGAAGCTTTCTTT. Translation gives CASSLDGGSPEAFF.

This clone was seen a few times. The V and J genes are TRBV19 and TRBJ2-2; no clear D. There are 12 residues in the CDR3. V lost 3 bases and J lost 7, with 6 bases in between. CDR1 and CDR2 from the germline V gene are LNHDA and SQIVND (reference sequence). Here the CDR3 DNA reads TGTGCCAGTAGTATTATCTTCGGGGAGCTGTTTTTT. It translates to CASSIIFGELFF.

The chain has TRBV9 and TRBJ2-2, with a possible D match to TRBD2 (5 bases). This CDR3 region has 13 residues. The V gene's germline CDR1 is SGDLS and CDR2 YYNGEE. V was cut by 2 bases and J by 4 bases, with 6 bases left in between. For the CDR3, the DNA is TGTGCCAGCAGCGTTGAGGGCACCGGGGAGCTGTTTTTT. This sequence encodes CASSVEGTGELFF.

The sample holds a few counts of this clone. The chain employs TRBV13 and TRBJ2-5, with TRBD1 matching 8 bases. This CDR3 comprises 16 residues. With 5 bases clipped from V and 1 base from J, the junction kept 9 bases outside the gene matches. Germline loops: CDR1 PRHDT, CDR2 FYEKMQ (reference sequence). This CDR3 is CASSPNRGWCQETQYF. The CDR3 coding sequence is TGTGCCAGCAGCCCTAACAGGGGGTGGTGCCAAGAGACCCAGTACTTC.